Below, 10 T cell receptor beta chains from the same sample are listed, as sequenced in a study of CD8 T cells in ankylosing spondylitis. The study's findings and limits: A TCR beta motif of eight highly homologous variants appeared characteristic of ankylosing spondylitis blood.

What these receptors recognize is not known. TCRdb re-called the 5' RACE reads with MiXCR, one entry per CDR3 protein. The data contain 500,000 to 550,000 distinct CDR3 sequences, roughly 13% of them seen just once; the ten biggest clones take up approximately 6.2%. Material: blood, either unsorted or a sorted T cell fraction (not recorded which). These receptor sequences come from a male donor with ankylosing spondylitis.

The table lists this clonotype with many counts. This chain links TRBV10-3 with TRBJ2-1, with D possibly TRBD1 on 6 matching bases. CDR1 is ENHRY and CDR2 is SYGVKD in the germline V gene. Trimming stripped 10 bases from V and 12 bases from J, with 25 bases between. The CDR3 runs 14 residues. CDR3: CATQMIGPDSGQFF. CDR3 DNA: TGTGCCACCCAAATGATAGGACCGGACAGCGGGCAGTTCTTC.

This clonotype showed up just a few times. The V call is TRBV10-3, the J call TRBJ2-3; D may be TRBD1 or TRBD2 (6 bases each). The CDR3 runs 16 residues. In germline, CDR1 is ENHRY, CDR2 SYGVKD. V lost 0 bases and J lost 6, with 16 bases in between. CDR3 DNA sequence: TGTGCCATCAGTGAGTCGAATCCGGGGGCTTTGGATACGCAGTATTTT. The encoded protein is CAISESNPGALDTQYF.

V gene TRBV12-3 or TRBV12-4 combines with J gene TRBJ1-1; a possible D gene is TRBD1 (5 bases). Between the trimmed V and J ends, which lost 5 bases and 0 bases, there was a span of 16 bases. The CDR3 is 16 amino acids. The CDR3 DNA is TGTGCCAGCAGTGCCGGACAAGCTTGGGTGAACACTGAAGCTTTCTTT. It specifies CASSAGQAWVNTEAFF.

This clonotype has more than one count but fewer than ten. The CDR3 sequence is CASNFKRGSNEQYV. The DNA of the CDR3 is TGCGCCAGCAACTTTAAGCGGGGTAGCAACGAGCAGTACGTC. The chain carries TRBV4-1 and TRBJ2-7, with 7 bases lining up with TRBD2. CDR3 size: 14 residues. V shed 7 bases, J shed 5 bases, and the junction held 11 bases outside the gene matches. The germline V gene has CDR1 MGHRA and CDR2 YSYEKL.

This clonotype was picked up many times. V and J are TRBV28 and TRBJ1-5; D perhaps matches TRBD1 (6 bases). V lost 6 bases, J lost 8 bases, and 17 bases lay in between. CDR1 MDHEN and CDR2 SYDVKM come from the germline V gene. This CDR3 has 14 residues. CDR3 DNA sequence: TGTGCCAGCAGCCAATACAGGGATGTAAAGCCCCAGCATTTT. Translation: CASSQYRDVKPQHF.

The table lists this clonotype with a few counts. J is TRBJ2-5 and V is TRBV12-3 or TRBV12-4; no reliable D call. The V and J ends lost 6 bases and 5 bases respectively, with 7 bases between them. The CDR3 is 11 residues long. CDR3 protein: CASRKRETQYF. The DNA of the CDR3 is TGTGCCAGCAGGAAGAGGGAGACCCAGTACTTC.

The rearrangement joins TRBV7-2 to TRBJ2-5; a possible D gene is TRBD2 (6 bases). The CDR3 length is 13 residues. Trimming left V 3 bases short and J 5 bases short, with 10 bases between. Germline V gives CDR1 SGHTA, CDR2 FQGNSA. CDR3 DNA: TGTGCCAGCAGCTTTTTAGCGGCGGAGACCCAGTACTTC. Translated: CASSFLAAETQYF.

This chain connects TRBV25-1 to TRBJ2-3; 10 nucleotides align to TRBD2. Losses at the gene ends were 6 bases for V and 0 bases for J; bases not matched to a gene: 12. This CDR3 comprises 18 residues. From germline, CDR1 is MGHDK and CDR2 SYGVNS. Here the CDR3 DNA reads TGTGCCAGCAGCAAATGGGGCACTAGCGGGAAGAGCACAGATACGCAGTATTTT. Translated, it gives CASSKWGTSGKSTDTQYF.

The table lists this clonotype with a few counts. V gene TRBV12-3 or TRBV12-4 combines with J gene TRBJ1-6, with D perhaps TRBD1 (5 bases). The CDR3 is 16 amino acids. Trimming shortened V by 1 base and J by 7 bases, and 14 bases separated the two germline ends. The CDR3 protein is CASSLGQPSGNSPLHF. DNA of the CDR3: TGTGCCAGCAGTTTAGGACAGCCAAGCGGGAATTCACCCCTCCACTTT.

The chain couples TRBV5-1 to TRBJ1-4, with unresolved D. Trimming took 10 bases from V and 8 from J, leaving 18 bases between them. Germline V gives CDR1 SGHRS, CDR2 YFSETQ. This CDR3 spans 13 amino acids. DNA of the CDR3: TGCGCCGGCACCCAAACGGTCGGGGAAAAACTGTTTTTT. Translation: CAGTQTVGEKLFF.